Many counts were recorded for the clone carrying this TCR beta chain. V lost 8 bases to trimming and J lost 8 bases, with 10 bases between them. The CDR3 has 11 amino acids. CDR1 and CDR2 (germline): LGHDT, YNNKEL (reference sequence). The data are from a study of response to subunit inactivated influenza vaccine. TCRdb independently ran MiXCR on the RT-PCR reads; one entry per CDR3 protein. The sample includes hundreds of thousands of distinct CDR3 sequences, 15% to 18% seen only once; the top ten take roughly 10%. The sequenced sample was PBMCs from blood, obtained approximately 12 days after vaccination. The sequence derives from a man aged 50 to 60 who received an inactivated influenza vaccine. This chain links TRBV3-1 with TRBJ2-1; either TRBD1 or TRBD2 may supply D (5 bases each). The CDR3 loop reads CASRGIDEQFF. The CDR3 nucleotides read TGTGCCAGCCGGGGCATAGATGAGCAGTTCTTC.